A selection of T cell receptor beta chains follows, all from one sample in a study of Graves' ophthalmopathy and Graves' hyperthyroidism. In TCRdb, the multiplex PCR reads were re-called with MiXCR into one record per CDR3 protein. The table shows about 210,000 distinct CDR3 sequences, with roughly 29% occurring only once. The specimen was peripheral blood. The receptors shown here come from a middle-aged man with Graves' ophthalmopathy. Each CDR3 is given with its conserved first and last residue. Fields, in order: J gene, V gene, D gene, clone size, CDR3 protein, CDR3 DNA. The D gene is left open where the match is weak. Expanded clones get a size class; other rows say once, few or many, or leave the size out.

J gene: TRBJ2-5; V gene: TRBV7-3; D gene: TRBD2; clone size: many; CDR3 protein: CASSLPVAGGQETQYF; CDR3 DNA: TGTGCCAGCAGCTTACCGGTAGCGGGAGGGCAAGAGACCCAGTACTTC
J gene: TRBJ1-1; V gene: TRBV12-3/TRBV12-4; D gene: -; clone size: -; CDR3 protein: CASSRDGRGNTEAFF; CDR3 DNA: TGTGCCAGCAGCCGGGACGGACGGGGGAACACTGAAGCTTTCTTT
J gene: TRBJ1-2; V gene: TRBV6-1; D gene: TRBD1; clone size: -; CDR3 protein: CASSDPGQGNYGYTF; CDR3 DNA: TGTGCCAGCAGTGACCCGGGACAGGGGAACTATGGCTACACCTTC
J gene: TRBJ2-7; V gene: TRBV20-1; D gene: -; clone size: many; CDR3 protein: CSARDGGRQDYEQYF; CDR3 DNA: TGCAGTGCTAGAGACGGGGGCCGACAGGATTACGAGCAGTACTTC
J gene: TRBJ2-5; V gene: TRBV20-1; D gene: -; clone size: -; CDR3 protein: CSARDFQGRGYQETQYF; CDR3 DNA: TGCAGTGCTAGAGATTTCCAGGGCAGGGGATATCAAGAGACCCAGTACTTC
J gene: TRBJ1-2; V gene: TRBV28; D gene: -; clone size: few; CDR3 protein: CASSFGGGRRGGYTF; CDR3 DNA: TGTGCCAGCAGCTTCGGGGGCGGCCGCCGTGGTGGCTACACCTTC
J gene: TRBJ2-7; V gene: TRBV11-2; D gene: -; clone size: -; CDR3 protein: CASSWTGYEQYF; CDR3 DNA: TGTGCCAGCAGCTGGACGGGCTACGAGCAGTACTTC
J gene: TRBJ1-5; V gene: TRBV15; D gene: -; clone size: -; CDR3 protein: CATSRDHGSLGPQHF; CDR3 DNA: TGTGCCACCAGCAGAGATCACGGTTCCCTAGGGCCCCAGCATTTT
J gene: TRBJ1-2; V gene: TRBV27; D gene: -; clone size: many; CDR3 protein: CARWTARDGYTF; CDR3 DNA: TGTGCCAGGTGGACAGCCCGAGATGGCTACACCTTC
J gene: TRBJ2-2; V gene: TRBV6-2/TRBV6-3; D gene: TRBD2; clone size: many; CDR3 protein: CASDKLAGGPLGELFF; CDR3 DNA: TGTGCCAGCGATAAACTAGCGGGAGGGCCCCTCGGGGAGCTGTTTTTT
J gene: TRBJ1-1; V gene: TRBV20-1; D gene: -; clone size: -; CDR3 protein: CSAGGVGNTEAFF; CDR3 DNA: TGCAGTGCTGGCGGGGTGGGGAACACTGAAGCTTTCTTT
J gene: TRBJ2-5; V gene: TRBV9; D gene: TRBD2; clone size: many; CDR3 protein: CASSVTSGGGTQYF; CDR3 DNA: TGTGCCAGCAGCGTAACAAGCGGCGGGGGGACCCAGTACTTC
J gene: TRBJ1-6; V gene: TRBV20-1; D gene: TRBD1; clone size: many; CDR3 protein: CSATTGQYNSPLHF; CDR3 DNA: TGCAGTGCTACGACAGGGCAGTATAATTCACCCCTCCACTTT
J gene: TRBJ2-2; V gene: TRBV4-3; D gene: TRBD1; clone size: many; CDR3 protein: CASSQATGAVASLPNTGELFF; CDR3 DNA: TGCGCCAGCAGCCAAGCCACAGGGGCAGTGGCCAGCCTACCGAACACCGGGGAGCTGTTTTTT
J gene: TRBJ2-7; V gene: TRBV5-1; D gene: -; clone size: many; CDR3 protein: CASSLEGAGYEQYF; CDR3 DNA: TGCGCCAGCAGCTTGGAAGGGGCAGGCTACGAGCAGTACTTC
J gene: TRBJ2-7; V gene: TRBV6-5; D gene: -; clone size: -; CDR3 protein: CASSYGLSGEGTYEQYF; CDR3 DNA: TGTGCCAGCAGTTACGGGTTGAGCGGAGAGGGTACCTACGAGCAGTACTTC
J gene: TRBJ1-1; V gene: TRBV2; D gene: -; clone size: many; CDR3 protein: CASSETLSGPNTEAFF; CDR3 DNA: TGTGCCAGCAGTGAAACGCTATCGGGCCCGAACACTGAAGCTTTCTTT
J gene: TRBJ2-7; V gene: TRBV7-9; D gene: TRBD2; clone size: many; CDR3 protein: CASSLFGGDEQYF; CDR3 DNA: TGTGCCAGCAGCTTGTTTGGGGGGGACGAGCAGTACTTC
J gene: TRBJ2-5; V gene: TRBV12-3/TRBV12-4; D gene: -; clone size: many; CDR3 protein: CASSKLGQWEETQYF; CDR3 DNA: TGTGCCAGCAGTAAGCTCGGACAATGGGAAGAGACCCAGTACTTC
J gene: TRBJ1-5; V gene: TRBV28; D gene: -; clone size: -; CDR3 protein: CASREESIQPQHF; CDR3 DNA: TGTGCCAGCCGCGAGGAATCCATCCAGCCCCAGCATTTT
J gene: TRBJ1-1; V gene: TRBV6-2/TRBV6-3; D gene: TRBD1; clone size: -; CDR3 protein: CASTILTPGTGGIGEAFF; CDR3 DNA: TGTGCCAGCACCATTCTCACCCCAGGGACAGGGGGTATTGGAGAAGCTTTCTTT
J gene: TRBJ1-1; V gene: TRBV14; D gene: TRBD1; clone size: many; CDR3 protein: CASSPRQGVETEAFF; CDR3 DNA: TGTGCCAGCAGCCCCCGACAGGGGGTTGAGACTGAAGCTTTCTTT
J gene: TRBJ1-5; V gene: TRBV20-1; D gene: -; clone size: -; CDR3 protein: CSARTRGLSNQPQHF; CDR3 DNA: TGCAGTGCTAGAACGCGGGGACTTAGCAATCAGCCCCAGCATTTT
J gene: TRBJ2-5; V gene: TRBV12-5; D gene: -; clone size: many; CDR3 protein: CASGVTLEETQYF; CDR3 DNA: TGTGCTAGTGGGGTGACCCTGGAGGAGACCCAGTACTTC